These T cell receptor beta chains were read from a single sample in a study of blood T cells in healthy people across ages. TCRdb analysed the 5' RACE reads with MiXCR anew, one entry per CDR3 protein. The table records about 1.5 million distinct CDR3 sequences, 35% to 45% of them present only once. Sequenced material: blood. These receptors all stem from a woman aged 18-29 years in good health. The CDR3 runs from the conserved cysteine through the conserved F or W. D genes are given only for firm matches. Rows give clone size only sometimes, using once, few, many, or a class for an expanded clone.

.,TRBJ1-5,TRBV7-2,few,CASSLLGGGNQPQHF,TGTGCCAGCAGCTTACTGGGGGGCGGCAATCAGCCCCAGCATTTT
.,TRBJ2-3,TRBV4-3,many,CASSQAPTGVTDTQYF,TGCGCCAGCAGCCAAGCCCCGACAGGAGTCACAGATACGCAGTATTTT
.,TRBJ1-1,TRBV10-3,.,CAISGGVGGLNTEAFF,TGTGCCATCAGTGGGGGGGTTGGGGGTCTGAACACTGAAGCTTTCTTT
.,TRBJ2-5,TRBV7-2,.,CASSLVRRQAYNEQYF,TGTGCCAGCAGCTTAGTAAGGAGGCAGGCGTACAATGAGCAGTACTTC
.,TRBJ2-7,TRBV5-1,.,CASSVDIGGYEQYF,TGCGCCAGCAGCGTGGATATAGGGGGCTACGAGCAGTACTTC
.,TRBJ2-5,TRBV10-3,.,CAINIGERSYNEQYF,TGTGCCATCAACATAGGAGAGCGGTCCTACAATGAGCAGTACTTC
.,TRBJ2-3,TRBV9,few,CASSVVGSDTQYF,TGTGCCAGCAGCGTAGTAGGGTCAGATACGCAGTATTTT
.,TRBJ1-4,TRBV6-6,.,CASSYLYGEKLFF,TGTGCCAGCTCCTACCTGTATGGTGAAAAACTGTTTTTT
TRBD1,TRBJ1-2,TRBV10-3,few,CAISEPLRGRRGLPNGYTF,TGTGCCATCAGTGAGCCCCTCAGGGGGCGAAGGGGGCTTCCAAATGGCTACACCTTC
.,TRBJ2-5,TRBV20-1,few,CSATLRGAETQYF,TGCAGTGCTACCCTCAGGGGGGCAGAGACCCAGTACTTC
.,TRBJ2-3,TRBV2,few,CASIKGRGTQYF,TGTGCCAGCATTAAGGGACGTGGTACGCAGTATTTT
.,TRBJ2-5,TRBV7-8,.,CASSSHRIPYQETQYF,TGTGCCAGCAGCAGCCACAGGATTCCGTACCAAGAGACCCAGTACTTC
.,TRBJ2-1,TRBV9,.,CVSSVGTYSSYNEQFF,TGTGTCAGCAGCGTAGGGACCTACAGCTCCTACAATGAGCAGTTCTTC
.,TRBJ2-7,TRBV27,many,CASSLYGPGYEQYF,TGTGCCAGCAGTTTATATGGGCCTGGCTACGAGCAGTACTTC
.,TRBJ1-1,TRBV10-2,.,CASSDPWGLNTEAFF,TGCGCCAGCAGTGACCCCTGGGGGCTGAACACTGAAGCTTTCTTT
.,TRBJ2-7,TRBV7-8,.,CASSQLLAYEQYF,TGTGCCAGCAGCCAACTTTTAGCCTACGAGCAGTACTTC
TRBD1,TRBJ2-3,TRBV9,.,CASSVATGDFSTDTQYF,TGTGCCAGCAGCGTAGCTACAGGGGATTTTAGCACAGATACGCAGTATTTT
TRBD1,TRBJ2-7,TRBV6-6,few,CASTTDRATYNEQYF,TGTGCCAGCACCACAGACAGGGCTACCTACAATGAGCAGTACTTC
.,TRBJ1-5,TRBV7-9,.,CASSRDGNNQPQHF,TGTGCCAGCAGCCGGGACGGAAACAATCAGCCCCAGCATTTT
.,TRBJ1-2,TRBV29-1,few,CSVDLRGTFPEGYGYTF,TGCAGCGTTGATCTCAGGGGAACTTTTCCCGAGGGCTATGGCTACACCTTC
.,TRBJ1-5,TRBV7-2,few,CASSLDARTWPQHF,TGTGCCAGCAGCTTAGATGCCAGGACTTGGCCCCAGCATTTT
.,TRBJ2-3,TRBV20-1,.,CSAGQLAGTSTDTQYF,TGCAGTGCTGGGCAGTTGGCGGGGACTAGCACAGATACGCAGTATTTT
.,TRBJ2-6,TRBV12-3/TRBV12-4,.,CASAEIGVSGANVLTF,TGTGCCAGCGCGGAGATAGGGGTCTCTGGGGCCAACGTCCTGACTTTC
TRBD1,TRBJ2-7,TRBV7-2,.,CASSFGTGKDEQYF,TGTGCCAGCAGCTTCGGGACAGGGAAAGACGAGCAGTACTTC
.,TRBJ2-3,TRBV20-1,many,CSASSPSETTDTQYF,TGCAGTGCTAGTTCCCCTAGCGAGACCACAGATACGCAGTATTTT
.,TRBJ1-5,TRBV27,.,CASSFAGFNPPQHF,TGTGCCAGCAGTTTTGCCGGGTTCAATCCGCCCCAGCATTTT
.,TRBJ1-1,TRBV20-1,.,CSAREIQGEAFF,TGCAGTGCTAGAGAGATCCAGGGCGAAGCTTTCTTT
.,TRBJ2-1,TRBV18,.,CASSPPGTNEQFF,TGTGCCAGCTCACCACCCGGGACAAATGAGCAGTTCTTC
.,TRBJ1-1,TRBV6-2/TRBV6-3,.,CASSYDSAGPNTEAFF,TGTGCCAGCAGTTACGATTCCGCGGGGCCGAACACTGAAGCTTTCTTT
.,TRBJ1-1,TRBV18,.,CASSPPAGRDTEAFF,TGTGCCAGCTCACCACCAGCAGGGAGGGACACTGAAGCTTTCTTT
.,TRBJ1-1,TRBV27,few,CASSSRTAGNTEAFF,TGTGCCAGCAGTTCCCGGACGGCCGGGAACACTGAAGCTTTCTTT
.,TRBJ2-7,TRBV5-5,once,CASSELILASHEQYF,TGTGCCAGCAGCGAACTTATACTGGCCTCCCATGAGCAGTACTTC
TRBD2,TRBJ2-1,TRBV27,.,CASSTLLAGPYNEQFF,TGTGCCAGCAGTACCTTACTAGCGGGGCCCTACAATGAGCAGTTCTTC
TRBD2,TRBJ2-7,TRBV7-2,few,CASSRTSGRAYEQYF,TGTGCCAGCAGCCGAACTAGCGGGAGGGCTTACGAGCAGTACTTC
.,TRBJ2-2,TRBV27,.,CASSLSRPALGTGELFF,TGTGCCAGCAGTTTAAGTCGGCCGGCCCTTGGGACCGGGGAGCTGTTTTTT
TRBD2,TRBJ2-1,TRBV7-2,.,CARSELAGGTYNEQFF,TGTGCCCGCAGCGAACTAGCGGGAGGTACTTACAATGAGCAGTTCTTC
.,TRBJ1-2,TRBV27,.,CASRRANYGYTF,TGTGCCAGCAGAAGAGCTAACTATGGCTACACCTTC
.,TRBJ2-7,TRBV10-3,.,CAISGYSYEQYF,TGTGCCATCAGCGGTTACTCCTACGAGCAGTACTTC
.,TRBJ2-7,TRBV20-1,.,CSARKGGGTSYEQYF,TGCAGTGCTAGAAAAGGAGGGGGGACCTCCTACGAGCAGTACTTC
.,TRBJ2-1,TRBV7-8,.,CASSLGGGGGSNEQFF,TGTGCCAGCAGCTTAGGCGGTGGCGGCGGGTCCAATGAGCAGTTCTTC
.,TRBJ2-7,TRBV10-3,.,CAISEPGAGTYEQYF,TGTGCCATCAGTGAGCCGGGGGCAGGGACCTACGAGCAGTACTTC
.,TRBJ2-7,TRBV5-1,.,CASSLTGPTYNEQYF,TGCGCCAGCAGCCTTACGGGACCGACCTACAATGAGCAGTACTTC
TRBD1,TRBJ1-5,TRBV6-5,.,CASSTSQGAQHF,TGTGCCAGCAGCACATCACAGGGGGCCCAGCATTTT
.,TRBJ1-2,TRBV7-9,once,CASSLALRDSEAPNYGYTF,TGTGCCAGCAGCTTAGCACTCCGGGACTCCGAAGCCCCTAACTATGGCTACACCTTC
.,TRBJ2-1,TRBV18,few,CASSPETLREQFF,TGTGCCAGCTCACCAGAGACCCTTAGAGAGCAGTTCTTC
.,TRBJ1-4,TRBV9,.,CASSPSWTVSNEKLFF,TGTGCCAGCAGCCCATCTTGGACAGTCTCTAATGAAAAACTGTTTTTT
.,TRBJ2-7,TRBV20-1,.,CSAGLPLSYEQYF,TGCAGTGCCGGACTGCCTCTCTCCTACGAGCAGTACTTC
TRBD2,TRBJ2-1,TRBV20-1,few,CSALHSGGPNEQFF,TGCAGTGCTCTACATAGCGGGGGCCCAAATGAGCAGTTCTTC
.,TRBJ1-1,TRBV18,.,CASSPRSGQLNTEAFF,TGTGCCAGCTCACCGCGATCCGGACAGCTGAACACTGAAGCTTTCTTT
.,TRBJ2-1,TRBV6-6,.,CASIRPGGNEQFF,TGTGCCAGCATTAGGCCGGGTGGTAATGAGCAGTTCTTC
TRBD1,TRBJ2-5,TRBV29-1,.,CSVENSSGTEETQYF,TGCAGCGTTGAAAACTCGTCCGGGACAGAAGAGACCCAGTACTTC
.,TRBJ1-1,TRBV4-3,many,CASSQDHSETNTEAFF,TGCGCCAGCAGCCAAGACCACTCGGAGACGAACACTGAAGCTTTCTTT
.,TRBJ2-7,TRBV4-3,.,CASSQGAGDEQYF,TGCGCCAGCAGCCAAGGGGCGGGCGACGAGCAGTACTTC
.,TRBJ1-3,TRBV5-8,.,CASSWNGRGNTIYF,TGTGCCAGCAGCTGGAACGGGCGTGGAAACACCATATATTTT